These 10 T cell receptor beta chains originate from one sample sequenced in a study of cytomegalovirus exposure and HLA in healthy donors. Libraries were prepared by immunoSEQ multiplex PCR; TCRdb keeps only in-frame clonotypes and omits some of them. The sample has 170,000 or so clones; around 82% are singletons. Sequencing used PBMCs. These receptors originate from a young woman in good health and CMV-seropositive.

V and J are TRBV7-4 and TRBJ2-5, with TRBD1 identical over 7 bases. V gave up 1 base and J gave up 0 bases; unmatched junction bases: 5. The CDR3 is 16 residues long. CDR1 and CDR2 from the germline V gene are SGHVT and SQSDAQ. CDR3 amino acids: CASSLDGTANQETQYF. CDR3 DNA sequence: TGTGCCAGCAGCTTAGATGGGACAGCAAACCAAGAGACCCAGTACTTC.

This clone was counted at least ten times. Sequence at one end of the junction differs from germline and may be a read error. This sequence joins TRBV11-2 and TRBJ1-2; 8 positions match TRBD1. The length of the CDR3 is 12 residues. CDR1 is SGHAT, CDR2 FQNNGV, per germline. The CDR3 protein is CASSLGQGPTFF. Here the CDR3 DNA reads TGTGCCAGCAGCTTAGGACAGGGGCCAACCTTCTTC.

The chain is built from TRBV7-2 and TRBJ1-1; D is uncertain. Germline V gene lookup returns CDR1 SGHTA and CDR2 FQGNSA. Trimming took 5 bases from V and 8 from J, leaving 12 bases between them. This CDR3 is built from 12 residues. The CDR3, as DNA: TGTGCCAGCAGCCCAACCGGGAGGGAAGCTTTCTTT. Translated: CASSPTGREAFF.

This clone was detected ten times or more. The V call is TRBV27, the J call TRBJ1-3; TRBD1 might be the D (6 bases). Deletions cut 5 bases from V and 0 bases from J, with 17 bases between. Germline CDR1 reads MNHEY; CDR2 reads SMNVEV (reference sequence). The CDR3 is made up of 17 amino acids. The CDR3 sequence is CASSTVGTLGSGNTIYF. The CDR3 DNA reads as TGTGCCAGCAGTACCGTCGGGACACTCGGCTCTGGAAACACCATATATTTT.

This clone came up once. The chain combines TRBV7-3 with TRBJ2-1; 7 nucleotides align to TRBD1. The CDR3 is 16 amino acids. V lost 3 bases and J lost 6; bases outside the gene matches: 11. Germline CDR1 SGHTA, CDR2 FQGTGA. Here the CDR3 DNA reads TGTGCCAGCAGCTTGGCAGGGACAGCGATCCGCAATGAGCAGTTCTTC. It codes for CASSLAGTAIRNEQFF.

The chain links TRBV6-6 to TRBJ1-2, with TRBD1 matching over 7 bases. V shed 7 bases, J shed 1 base, and the junction held 9 bases outside the gene matches. The germline V gene encodes CDR1 MNHNY and CDR2 SVGAGI (reference sequence). The CDR3 has 15 amino acids. This CDR3 is CASKALGTDNYGYTF. CDR3 sequence (DNA): TGTGCCAGCAAAGCCTTGGGGACAGATAACTATGGCTACACCTTC.

The table lists this clone with a few counts. The chain couples TRBV7-9 to TRBJ1-2, with D possibly TRBD1 on 6 matching bases. The CDR3 contains 14 residues. Germline values: CDR1 SEHNR, CDR2 FQNEAQ (reference sequence). V was shortened by 5 bases and J by 4 bases, with 14 bases between the two germline ends. Here the CDR3 DNA reads TGTGCCAGCAGCCCAGGGGAACGAAGCTATGGCTACACCTTC. Translating it yields CASSPGERSYGYTF.

The V call is TRBV7-9, the J call TRBJ2-7; tentatively, D is TRBD1 (6 bases). V lost 5 bases and J lost 0, with 8 bases in between. CDR1 SEHNR and CDR2 FQNEAQ come from the germline V gene (reference sequence). This CDR3 comprises 13 residues. DNA for the CDR3: TGTGCCAGCAGCCCGGACAGCTCCTACGAGCAGTACTTC. This codes for CASSPDSSYEQYF.

The J gene is TRBJ1-2, the V gene TRBV9; D unresolved. V gave up 0 bases and J gave up 1 base, with 10 bases separating them. The CDR3 consists of 15 residues. Germline-derived CDR1 and CDR2 are SGDLS and YYNGEE. This CDR3 is CASSVGVEGNYGYTF. The CDR3 coding sequence is TGTGCCAGCAGCGTAGGCGTGGAGGGTAACTATGGCTACACCTTC.

V is TRBV6-1 and J is TRBJ1-4; 9 nucleotides agree with TRBD1. Trimming removed 0 bases from V and 8 bases from J; junction bases left unmatched: 13. The CDR3 contains 18 residues. Germline V CDR1 and CDR2: MNHNS, SASEGT. CDR3 protein: CASSEATGGGGGWEKLFF. CDR3 coding DNA: TGTGCCAGCAGTGAAGCGACAGGGGGTGGCGGTGGTTGGGAAAAACTGTTTTTT.